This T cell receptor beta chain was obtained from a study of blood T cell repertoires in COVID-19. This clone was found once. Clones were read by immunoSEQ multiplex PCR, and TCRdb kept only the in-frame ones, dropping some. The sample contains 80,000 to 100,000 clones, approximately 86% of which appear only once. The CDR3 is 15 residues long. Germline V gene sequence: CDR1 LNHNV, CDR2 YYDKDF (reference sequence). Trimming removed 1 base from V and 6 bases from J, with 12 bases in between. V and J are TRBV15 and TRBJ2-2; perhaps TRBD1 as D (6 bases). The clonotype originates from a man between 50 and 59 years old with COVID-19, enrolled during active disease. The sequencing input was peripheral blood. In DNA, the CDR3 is TGTGCCACCAGCAGAGGGACAGTAGGCCCCGGGGAGCTGTTTTTT. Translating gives CATSRGTVGPGELFF.